A selection of T cell receptor beta chains follows, all from one sample in a study of CD8 T cells in ankylosing spondylitis. TCRdb re-called the 5' RACE reads through MiXCR, storing one row per CDR3 protein. The table includes 700,000 to 850,000 distinct CDR3 sequences, about 11% detected once. Sequencing input: blood, either unsorted or a sorted T cell fraction (not recorded which). These receptors were collected from a male donor with ankylosing spondylitis. Each CDR3 is given with its conserved first and last residue. The D gene is left open where the match is weak. Part of the rows lack a size; the others show once, few, many or a class for expanded clones.

D gene: TRBD2
J gene: TRBJ2-3
clone size: many
V gene: TRBV4-2
CDR3 protein: CASSGGDSGDTQYF
CDR3 DNA: TGTGCCAGTTCCGGGGGGGATAGTGGAGATACGCAGTATTTT

D gene: .
J gene: TRBJ2-1
clone size: few
V gene: TRBV4-3
CDR3 protein: CASSQDKFRNSEQFF
CDR3 DNA: TGCGCCAGCAGCCAAGACAAATTTAGGAATTCTGAGCAGTTCTTC

D gene: .
J gene: TRBJ2-2
clone size: .
V gene: TRBV12-3/TRBV12-4
CDR3 protein: CASSKPTRKAGELFF
CDR3 DNA: TGTGCCAGCAGCAAGCCGACACGTAAAGCCGGGGAGCTGTTTTTT

D gene: .
J gene: TRBJ1-1
clone size: few
V gene: TRBV29-1
CDR3 protein: CSVGSRREAEAFF
CDR3 DNA: TGCAGCGTTGGCAGCCGCCGGGAGGCTGAAGCTTTCTTT

D gene: .
J gene: TRBJ1-6
clone size: few
V gene: TRBV25-1
CDR3 protein: CASSTLGVDVSPLHF
CDR3 DNA: TGTGCCAGCAGTACCCTTGGGGTTGATGTTTCACCCCTCCACTTT

D gene: TRBD1
J gene: TRBJ2-7
clone size: few
V gene: TRBV18
CDR3 protein: CASSPDRGNEQYF
CDR3 DNA: TGTGCCAGCTCACCTGACAGGGGGAACGAGCAGTACTTC

D gene: .
J gene: TRBJ1-4
clone size: .
V gene: TRBV20-1
CDR3 protein: CSARADGIQQKLFF
CDR3 DNA: TGCAGTGCTAGAGCCGATGGGATCCAGCAAAAACTGTTTTTT

D gene: TRBD2
J gene: TRBJ2-3
clone size: few
V gene: TRBV28
CDR3 protein: CASSFSQGAAGGPTSTDTQYF
CDR3 DNA: TGTGCCAGCAGTTTTTCCCAGGGGGCAGCGGGGGGGCCCACTAGCACAGATACGCAGTATTTT

D gene: .
J gene: TRBJ1-4
clone size: .
V gene: TRBV6-5
CDR3 protein: CASSYSGLEKLFF
CDR3 DNA: TGTGCCAGCAGTTACTCAGGGCTTGAAAAACTGTTTTTT

D gene: .
J gene: TRBJ1-2
clone size: many
V gene: TRBV20-1
CDR3 protein: CSAPRTELFGGYTF
CDR3 DNA: TGCAGTGCTCCCCGGACCGAGCTCTTTGGTGGCTACACCTTC

D gene: .
J gene: TRBJ2-5
clone size: .
V gene: TRBV6-5
CDR3 protein: CASSYSAPGSGETQYF
CDR3 DNA: TGTGCCAGCAGTTACTCGGCGCCAGGGTCGGGAGAGACCCAGTACTTC

D gene: .
J gene: TRBJ2-7
clone size: many
V gene: TRBV5-1
CDR3 protein: CASSLGTARFSYEQYF
CDR3 DNA: TGCGCCAGCAGCTTGGGGACAGCCCGCTTCTCCTACGAGCAGTACTTC

D gene: .
J gene: TRBJ2-3
clone size: once
V gene: TRBV4-3
CDR3 protein: CASSQDPGALAGTSTDTQYF
CDR3 DNA: TGCGCCAGCAGCCAGGATCCGGGGGCCTTGGCGGGAACTAGCACAGATACGCAGTATTTT

D gene: TRBD1
J gene: TRBJ2-1
clone size: many
V gene: TRBV12-3/TRBV12-4
CDR3 protein: CASSPGTGSYNEQFF
CDR3 DNA: TGTGCCAGCAGCCCTGGGACAGGGTCCTACAATGAGCAGTTCTTC

D gene: .
J gene: TRBJ1-2
clone size: few
V gene: TRBV5-1
CDR3 protein: CASSLGQVIDGYTF
CDR3 DNA: TGCGCCAGCAGCTTGGGACAGGTCATTGATGGCTACACCTTC

D gene: TRBD1
J gene: TRBJ1-1
clone size: .
V gene: TRBV5-1
CDR3 protein: CASRTGTGGTEAFF
CDR3 DNA: TGCGCCAGCAGGACCGGGACAGGGGGCACTGAAGCTTTCTTT

D gene: .
J gene: TRBJ2-5
clone size: few
V gene: TRBV20-1
CDR3 protein: CSGYQETQYF
CDR3 DNA: TGCAGCGGATATCAAGAGACCCAGTACTTC

D gene: TRBD1
J gene: TRBJ2-1
clone size: many
V gene: TRBV29-1
CDR3 protein: CSVVRTGPGEQFF
CDR3 DNA: TGCAGCGTTGTTAGGACAGGGCCTGGAGAGCAGTTCTTC

D gene: .
J gene: TRBJ2-7
clone size: few
V gene: TRBV29-1
CDR3 protein: CSATVGWSEQYF
CDR3 DNA: TGCAGCGCGACGGTCGGATGGAGCGAGCAGTACTTC

D gene: .
J gene: TRBJ1-1
clone size: few
V gene: TRBV7-2
CDR3 protein: CASSKPTNNTEAFF
CDR3 DNA: TGTGCCAGCAGCAAGCCGACAAATAACACTGAAGCTTTCTTT

D gene: .
J gene: TRBJ1-5
clone size: few
V gene: TRBV2
CDR3 protein: CASSVAGWSNQPQHF
CDR3 DNA: TGTGCCAGCAGTGTGGCCGGGTGGAGCAATCAGCCCCAGCATTTT

D gene: .
J gene: TRBJ1-1
clone size: many
V gene: TRBV4-3
CDR3 protein: CASSPSFQNTEAFF
CDR3 DNA: TGCGCCAGCAGCCCAAGCTTCCAGAACACTGAAGCTTTCTTT

D gene: TRBD2
J gene: TRBJ2-7
clone size: few
V gene: TRBV20-1
CDR3 protein: CSAREAGRVYEQYF
CDR3 DNA: TGCAGTGCCCGGGAGGCAGGGAGGGTCTACGAGCAGTACTTC

D gene: .
J gene: TRBJ2-6
clone size: .
V gene: TRBV10-2
CDR3 protein: CASSTLGSGANVLTF
CDR3 DNA: TGCGCCAGCTCCACCTTAGGGTCTGGGGCCAACGTCCTGACTTTC

D gene: .
J gene: TRBJ2-5
clone size: few
V gene: TRBV20-1
CDR3 protein: CSASVPGGETQYF
CDR3 DNA: TGCAGTGCTAGCGTACCCGGTGGAGAGACCCAGTACTTC

D gene: .
J gene: TRBJ1-5
clone size: few
V gene: TRBV2
CDR3 protein: CASSERQNSNQPQHF
CDR3 DNA: TGTGCCAGCAGTGAACGGCAGAATAGCAATCAGCCCCAGCATTTT

D gene: .
J gene: TRBJ2-1
clone size: .
V gene: TRBV19
CDR3 protein: CASSIDLNSNEQFF
CDR3 DNA: TGTGCCAGTAGTATAGATCTTAACAGCAATGAGCAGTTCTTC

D gene: .
J gene: TRBJ1-1
clone size: .
V gene: TRBV20-1
CDR3 protein: CSARHQGEAFF
CDR3 DNA: TGCAGTGCTAGACATCAGGGTGAAGCTTTCTTT

D gene: TRBD2
J gene: TRBJ2-2
clone size: few
V gene: TRBV10-3
CDR3 protein: CAMRGALGGGELFF
CDR3 DNA: TGTGCCATGCGGGGGGCCCTTGGGGGCGGGGAGCTGTTTTTT